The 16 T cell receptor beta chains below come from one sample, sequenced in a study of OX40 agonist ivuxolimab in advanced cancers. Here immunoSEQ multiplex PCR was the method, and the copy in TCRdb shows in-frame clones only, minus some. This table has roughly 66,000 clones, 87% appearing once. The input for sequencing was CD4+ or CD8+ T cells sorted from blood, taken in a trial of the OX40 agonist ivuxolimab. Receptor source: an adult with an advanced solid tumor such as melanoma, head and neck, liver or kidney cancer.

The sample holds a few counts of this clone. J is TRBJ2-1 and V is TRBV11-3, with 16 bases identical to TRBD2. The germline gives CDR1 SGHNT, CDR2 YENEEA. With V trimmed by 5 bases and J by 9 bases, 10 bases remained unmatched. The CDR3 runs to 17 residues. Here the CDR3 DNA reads TGTGCCAGCAGCCCGGGACTAGCGGGAGGGCCAGCCGGTGAGCAGTTCTTC. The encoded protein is CASSPGLAGGPAGEQFF.

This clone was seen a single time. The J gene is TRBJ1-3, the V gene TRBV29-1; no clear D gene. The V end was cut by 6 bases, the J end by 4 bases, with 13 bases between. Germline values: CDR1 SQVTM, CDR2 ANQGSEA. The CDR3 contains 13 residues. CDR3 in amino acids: CSVHDPAGNTIYF. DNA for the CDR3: TGCAGCGTCCATGACCCCGCCGGAAACACCATATATTTT.

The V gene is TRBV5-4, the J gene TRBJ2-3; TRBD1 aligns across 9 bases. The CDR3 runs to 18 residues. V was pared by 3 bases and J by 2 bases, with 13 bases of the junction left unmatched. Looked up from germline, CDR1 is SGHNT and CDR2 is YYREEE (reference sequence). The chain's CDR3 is CASSSARDRVGDTDTQYF. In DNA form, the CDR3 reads TGTGCCAGCAGCTCCGCCCGGGACAGGGTAGGGGACACAGATACGCAGTATTTT.

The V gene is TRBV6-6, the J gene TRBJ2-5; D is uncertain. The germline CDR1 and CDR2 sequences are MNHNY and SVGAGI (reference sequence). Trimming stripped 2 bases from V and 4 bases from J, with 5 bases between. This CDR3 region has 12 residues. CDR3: CASSYRVETQYF. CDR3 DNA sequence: TGTGCCAGCAGTTACAGGGTAGAGACCCAGTACTTC.

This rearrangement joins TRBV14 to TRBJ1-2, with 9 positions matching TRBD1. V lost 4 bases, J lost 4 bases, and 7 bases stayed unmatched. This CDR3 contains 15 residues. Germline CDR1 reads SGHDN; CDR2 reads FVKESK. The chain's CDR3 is CASSPEGQGVYGYTF. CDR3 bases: TGTGCCAGCAGCCCCGAGGGACAGGGTGTCTATGGCTACACCTTC.

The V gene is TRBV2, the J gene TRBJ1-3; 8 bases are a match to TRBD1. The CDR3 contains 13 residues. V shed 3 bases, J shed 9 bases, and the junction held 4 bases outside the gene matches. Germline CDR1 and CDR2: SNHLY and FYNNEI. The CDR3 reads CASSERQGSTIYF. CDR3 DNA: TGTGCCAGCAGTGAGAGACAGGGGTCCACCATATATTTT.

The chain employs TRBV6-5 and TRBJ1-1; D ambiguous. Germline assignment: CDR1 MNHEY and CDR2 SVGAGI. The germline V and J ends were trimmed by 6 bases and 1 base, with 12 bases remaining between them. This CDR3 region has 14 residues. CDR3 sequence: CASSASVPNTEAFF. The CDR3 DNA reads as TGTGCCAGCAGCGCGTCCGTCCCGAACACTGAAGCTTTCTTT.

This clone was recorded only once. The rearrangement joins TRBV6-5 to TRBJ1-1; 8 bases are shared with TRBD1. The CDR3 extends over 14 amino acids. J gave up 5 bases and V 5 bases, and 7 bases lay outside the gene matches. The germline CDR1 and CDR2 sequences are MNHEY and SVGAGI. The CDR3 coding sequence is TGTGCCAGCAGTACCGGACAGGGTGGAACTGAAGCTTTCTTT. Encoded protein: CASSTGQGGTEAFF.

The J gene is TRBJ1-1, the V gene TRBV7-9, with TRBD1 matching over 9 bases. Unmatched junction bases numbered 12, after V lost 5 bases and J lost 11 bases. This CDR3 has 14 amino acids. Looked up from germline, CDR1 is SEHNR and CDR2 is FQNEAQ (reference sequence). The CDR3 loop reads CASSGVTGGTGAFF. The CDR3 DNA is TGTGCCAGCAGCGGAGTGACAGGGGGAACTGGGGCTTTCTTT.

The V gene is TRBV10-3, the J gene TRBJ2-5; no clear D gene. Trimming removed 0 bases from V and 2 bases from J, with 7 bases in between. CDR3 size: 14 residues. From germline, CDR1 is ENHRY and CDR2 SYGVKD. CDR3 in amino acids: CAISESFGQETQYF. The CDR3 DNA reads TGTGCCATCAGTGAGTCGTTCGGGCAAGAGACCCAGTACTTC.

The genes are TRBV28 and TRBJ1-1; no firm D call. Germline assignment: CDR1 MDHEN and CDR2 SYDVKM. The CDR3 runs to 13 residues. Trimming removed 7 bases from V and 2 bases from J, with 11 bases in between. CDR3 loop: CASNGAQNTEAFF. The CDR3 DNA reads TGTGCCAGCAACGGAGCCCAAAACACTGAAGCTTTCTTT.

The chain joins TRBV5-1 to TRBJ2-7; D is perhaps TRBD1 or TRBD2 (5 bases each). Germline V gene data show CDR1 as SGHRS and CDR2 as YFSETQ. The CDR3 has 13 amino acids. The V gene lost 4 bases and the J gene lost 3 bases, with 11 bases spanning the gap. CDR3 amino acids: CASSPRGIYEQYF. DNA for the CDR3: TGCGCCAGCAGCCCGAGGGGCATCTACGAGCAGTACTTC.

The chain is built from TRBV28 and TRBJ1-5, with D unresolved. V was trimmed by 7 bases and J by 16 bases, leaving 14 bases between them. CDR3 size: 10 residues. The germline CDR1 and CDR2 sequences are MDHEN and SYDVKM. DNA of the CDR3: TGTGCCAGCATCCTTGAAGCCGACCATTTT. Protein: CASILEADHF.

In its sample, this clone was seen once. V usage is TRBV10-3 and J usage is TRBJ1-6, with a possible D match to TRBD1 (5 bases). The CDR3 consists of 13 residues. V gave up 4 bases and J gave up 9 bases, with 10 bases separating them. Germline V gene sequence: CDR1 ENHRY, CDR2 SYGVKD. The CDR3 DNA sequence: TGTGCCATCAGTGTAGGGGTGTCTTCACCCCTCCACTTT. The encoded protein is CAISVGVSSPLHF.

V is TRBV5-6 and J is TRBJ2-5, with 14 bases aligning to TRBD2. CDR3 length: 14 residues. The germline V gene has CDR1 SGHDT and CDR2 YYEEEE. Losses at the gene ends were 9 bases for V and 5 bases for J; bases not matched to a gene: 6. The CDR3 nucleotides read TGTGCCACCCGACTAGCGGGGGGGCGGGAGACCCAGTACTTC. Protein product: CATRLAGGRETQYF.

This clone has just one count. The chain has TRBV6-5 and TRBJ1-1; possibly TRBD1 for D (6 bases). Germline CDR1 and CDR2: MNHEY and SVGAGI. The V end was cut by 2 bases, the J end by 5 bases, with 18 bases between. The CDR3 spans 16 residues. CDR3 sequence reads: CASSYEGGGVMTEAFF. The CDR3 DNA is TGTGCCAGCAGTTACGAGGGAGGGGGTGTGATGACTGAAGCTTTCTTT.